This section outlines one TCR beta chain sequence together with its context. Bulk tumor gDNA, roughly 600 ng per sample, served as the TCR template. Biopsy collection occurred during surgery, with several far-apart biopsies per primary tumor. Untreated, newly diagnosed non-small cell lung cancer patients underwent curative surgery. Multiplex PCR employing 32 V and 13 J primers generated amplicons of the TCR beta CDR3. MiXCR, applied by TCRdb to the multiplex PCR reads, yields one record per CDR3 protein. The sample carries approximately 12,000 distinct CDR3 sequences, around a fifth recorded once. The germline V and J ends were trimmed by 3 bases and 6 bases, with 12 bases remaining between them. CDR3 length equals 13 residues. From germline, CDR1 is DFQATT and CDR2 SNEGSKA (reference sequence). The data stem from a study of immune heterogeneity within non-small cell lung tumors.

The source is a man in his sixties with non-small cell lung cancer. The V and J genes are TRBV20-1 and TRBJ2-1; D is uncertain. The sample was lung tumor tissue. The DNA of the CDR3 is TGCAGTGCTAGGGATAGCACGGGCAATGAGCAGTTCTTC. Residues: CSARDSTGNEQFF.